What follows is one TCR beta chain and its context. The CDR3 length is 16 residues. After removal of 5 bases from V and 3 bases from J, the junction contained 13 bases not matched to a gene. CDR1 MDHEN and CDR2 SYDVKM come from the germline V gene. Profiling relied on immunoSEQ multiplex PCR, and the TCRdb table lists in-frame clones only, not all of them. Among over 200,000 clones listed, more than 65% were seen once. This sample stems from a study of blood T cell repertoires in COVID-19. Across the whole study: Sources were T cells, B-cell-depleted T cells, or PBMCs; the material itself was cDNA or gDNA.

The specimen sequenced was peripheral blood. The genes are TRBV28 and TRBJ2-7, with 7 bases matching TRBD1. The sequence was collected from a man between 45 and 60 years old with active or convalescent COVID-19. CDR3 nucleotide sequence: TGTGCCAGCAGTCCAGATAGTAGGGACAGAGACTACGAGCAGTACTTC. It is translated as CASSPDSRDRDYEQYF.